This TCR beta chain was obtained from a study of sequential checkpoint blockade in melanoma. The CDR3 runs to 15 residues. Trimming pared 4 bases from V and 7 bases from J, leaving 14 bases between. The V gene's germline CDR1 is MDHEN and CDR2 SYDVKM. Treatment meaning: randomized to nivolumab then ipilimumab (arm A) or the reverse (arm B). From thawed PBMCs, live CD3+CD8+ cells negative for CD19 and CD56 were sorted. The protocol was immunoSEQ multiplex PCR, while the TCRdb copy is restricted to in-frame clones and leaves out a portion. The table shows fewer than 20,000 clones, with more than 70% occurring only once.

The chain couples TRBV28 to TRBJ1-6, with D tentatively TRBD1 (5 bases). The sequence came from a human donor with melanoma. The sequenced sample was CD8+ T cells sorted from blood (inferred from file names), obtained from a patient given nivolumab and ipilimumab in sequence. The CDR3 DNA follows: TGTGCCAGCAGTTCGGGGGAAAGTAAGAATTCACCCCTCCACTTT. It codes for CASSSGESKNSPLHF.